The rows below give T cell receptor beta chains drawn from one sample of a study of blood T cells in healthy people across ages. TCRdb recomputed calls from the 5' RACE reads with MiXCR, one row per CDR3 protein. The data hold 550,000 to 800,000 distinct CDR3 sequences, with 32% observed a single time. The source material was blood. These receptors were taken from a woman at least 80 years old in good health. Each CDR3 is given with its conserved first and last residue. A D gene is named only where the DNA matches it firmly. Size values are once, few and many counts, or a class for expanded clones, and some rows have none.

>TRBV7-2|many|TRBJ2-7|TRBD2
TGTGCCAGCAGCTTAGAAGGGACTAGCGGAGACTCCTACGAGCAGTACTTC
CASSLEGTSGDSYEQYF
>TRBV5-1|many|TRBJ2-5|TRBD1
TGCGCCAGCAGCAAGGGACAGGGGATCTCTGAGACCCAGTACTTC
CASSKGQGISETQYF
>TRBV5-4|NA|TRBJ1-1|NA
TGTGCCAGCAGCTTGGCCAGCGGGGGGAACACTGAAGCTTTCTTT
CASSLASGGNTEAFF
>TRBV20-1|once|TRBJ1-2|NA
TGCAGTGCTTTCCCAGAGGGGGGCGACTATGGCTACACCTTC
CSAFPEGGDYGYTF
>TRBV29-1|NA|TRBJ1-1|NA
TGCAGCGTCCGGGAGGGGTTGGAGACTGAAGCTTTCTTT
CSVREGLETEAFF
>TRBV7-2|NA|TRBJ2-5|NA
TGTGCCAGCAGCTTCTCCAGAATCGAGACCCAGTACTTC
CASSFSRIETQYF
>TRBV19|NA|TRBJ1-1|TRBD1
TGTGCCAGTAGTATTCCGGGACAGACCACTGAAGCTTTCTTT
CASSIPGQTTEAFF
>TRBV4-3|NA|TRBJ2-3|NA
TGCGCCAGCAGCCCTAGTGGATATAGCACAGATACGCGGTATTTT
CASSPSGYSTDTRYF
>TRBV19|NA|TRBJ2-5|TRBD1
TGTGCCAGTAGTTTCCCCGGGACAGGGGGAAAAGAGACCCAGTACTTC
CASSFPGTGGKETQYF
>TRBV5-1|many|TRBJ2-7|NA
TGCGCCAGCACCCGGGACGGCAACTCCTACGAGCAGTACTTC
CASTRDGNSYEQYF
>TRBV18|few|TRBJ1-2|NA
TGTGCCAGCTCACCACGCCAAACGAGGGTCGGGTATGGCTACACCTTC
CASSPRQTRVGYGYTF
>TRBV20-1|few|TRBJ1-1|NA
TGCAGTGCTACATTGCTGAACACTGAAGCTTTCTTT
CSATLLNTEAFF
>TRBV6-2/TRBV6-3|NA|TRBJ2-6|NA
TGTGCCAGCAGTTACGACAACTCTGGGGCCAACGTCCTGACTTTC
CASSYDNSGANVLTF
>TRBV3-1|many|TRBJ2-1|NA
TGTGCCAGCAGCTTCACCAGCGGTAACAATGAGCAGTTCTTC
CASSFTSGNNEQFF
>TRBV7-8|NA|TRBJ2-1|TRBD2
TGTGCCAGCAGCTTAGCGGATAGGACTAGCCCCTCCTACAATGAGCAGTTCTTC
CASSLADRTSPSYNEQFF
>TRBV27|NA|TRBJ1-5|NA
TGTGCCAGCAGTTTACTGGGGGGCCGCCGGGCTCAGCCCCAGCATTTT
CASSLLGGRRAQPQHF
>TRBV12-3/TRBV12-4|few|TRBJ2-3|TRBD2
TGTGCCAGCAGAGGGGCGGGGGGGCTTGTAGGTACGCAGTATTTT
CASRGAGGLVGTQYF
>TRBV5-1|many|TRBJ2-3|TRBD1
TGCGCCAGCAGCACATACAGGGGGGATACGCAGTATTTT
CASSTYRGDTQYF
>TRBV7-2|NA|TRBJ1-5|TRBD1
TGTGCCAGCAGCTTAGGGGACAGGGGAGGTCACCCCCAGCATTTT
CASSLGDRGGHPQHF